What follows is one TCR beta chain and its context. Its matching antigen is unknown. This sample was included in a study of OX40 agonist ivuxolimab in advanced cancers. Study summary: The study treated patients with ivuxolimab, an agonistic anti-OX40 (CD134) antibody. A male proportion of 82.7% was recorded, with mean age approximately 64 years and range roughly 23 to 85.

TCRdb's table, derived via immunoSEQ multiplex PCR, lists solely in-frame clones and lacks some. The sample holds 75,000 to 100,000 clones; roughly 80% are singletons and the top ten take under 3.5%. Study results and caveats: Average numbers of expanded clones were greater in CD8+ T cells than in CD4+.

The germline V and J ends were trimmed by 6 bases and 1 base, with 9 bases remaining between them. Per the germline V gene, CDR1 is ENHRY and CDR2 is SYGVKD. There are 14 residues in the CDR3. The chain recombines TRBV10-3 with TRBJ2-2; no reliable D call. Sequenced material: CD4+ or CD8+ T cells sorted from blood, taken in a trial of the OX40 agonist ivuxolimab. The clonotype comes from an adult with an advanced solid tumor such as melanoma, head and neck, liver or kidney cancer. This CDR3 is CAISEIQNTGELFF. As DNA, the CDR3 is TGTGCCATCAGCGAAATACAGAACACCGGGGAGCTGTTTTTT.